The entry that follows covers one T cell receptor (beta chain) sequence. TCRdb used MiXCR to reprocess the 5' RACE reads, holding one entry per CDR3 protein. The top ten clones hold 0.4% to 0.55% of a sample with approximately 300,000 distinct CDR3 sequences, around 13% of them seen once. This sample was included in a study of T cells after yellow fever vaccination. The junction had 11 bases not matched to a gene; V was cut back by 4 bases and J by 7 bases. From germline, CDR1 is ENHRY and CDR2 SYGVKD. There are 15 residues in the CDR3. The V gene is TRBV10-3, the J gene TRBJ2-7; TRBD2 aligns across 9 bases. The sequence was obtained from a man younger than 45 who received the YFV17D yellow fever vaccine. The sequences come from CD4+ T cells sorted from PBMCs, collected 45 days after the yellow fever booster vaccination. This CDR3 is CAISARPAGGGEQYF. As DNA, the CDR3 is TGTGCCATCAGTGCCCGGCCAGCGGGAGGTGGGGAGCAGTACTTC.